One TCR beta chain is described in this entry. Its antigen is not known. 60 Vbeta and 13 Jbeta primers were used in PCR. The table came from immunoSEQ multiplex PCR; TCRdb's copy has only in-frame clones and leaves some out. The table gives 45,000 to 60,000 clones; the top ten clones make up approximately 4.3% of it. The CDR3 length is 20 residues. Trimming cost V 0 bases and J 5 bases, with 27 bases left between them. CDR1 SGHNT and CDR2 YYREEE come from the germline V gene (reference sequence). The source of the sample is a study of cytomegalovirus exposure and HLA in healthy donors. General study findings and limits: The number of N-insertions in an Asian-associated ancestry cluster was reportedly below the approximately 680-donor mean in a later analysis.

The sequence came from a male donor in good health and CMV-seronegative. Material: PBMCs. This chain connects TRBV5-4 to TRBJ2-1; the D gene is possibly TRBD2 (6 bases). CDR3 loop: CASSLVRGSGALLPDNEQFF. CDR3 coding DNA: TGTGCCAGCAGCTTGGTTCGCGGTAGCGGAGCCCTCCTTCCCGACAATGAGCAGTTCTTC.